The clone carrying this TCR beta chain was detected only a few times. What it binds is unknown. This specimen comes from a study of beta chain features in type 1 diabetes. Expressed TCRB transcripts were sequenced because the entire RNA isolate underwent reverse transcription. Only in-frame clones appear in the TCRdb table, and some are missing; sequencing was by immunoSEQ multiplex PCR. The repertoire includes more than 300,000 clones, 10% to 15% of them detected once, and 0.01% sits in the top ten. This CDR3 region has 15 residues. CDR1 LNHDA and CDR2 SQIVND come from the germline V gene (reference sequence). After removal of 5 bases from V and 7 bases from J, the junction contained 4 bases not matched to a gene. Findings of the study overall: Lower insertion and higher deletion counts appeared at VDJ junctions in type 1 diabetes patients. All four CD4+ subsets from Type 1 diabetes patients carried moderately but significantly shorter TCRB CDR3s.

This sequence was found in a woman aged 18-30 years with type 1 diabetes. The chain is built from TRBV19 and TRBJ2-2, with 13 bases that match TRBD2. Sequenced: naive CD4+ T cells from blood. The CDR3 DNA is TGTGCCAGTAGTGTCGGACTAGCGGGAGACGGGGAGCTGTTTTTT. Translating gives CASSVGLAGDGELFF.